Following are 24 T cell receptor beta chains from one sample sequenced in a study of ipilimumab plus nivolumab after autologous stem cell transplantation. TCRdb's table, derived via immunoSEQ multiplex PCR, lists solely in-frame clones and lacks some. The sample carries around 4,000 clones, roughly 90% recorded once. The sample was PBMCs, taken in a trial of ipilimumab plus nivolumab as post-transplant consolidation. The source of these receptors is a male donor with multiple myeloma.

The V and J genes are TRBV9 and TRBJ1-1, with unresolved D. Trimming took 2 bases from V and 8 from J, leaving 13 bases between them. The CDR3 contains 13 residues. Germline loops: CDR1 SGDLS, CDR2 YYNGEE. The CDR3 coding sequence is TGTGCCAGCAGCGTGGATACCCGAAGCGAAGCTTTCTTT. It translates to CASSVDTRSEAFF.

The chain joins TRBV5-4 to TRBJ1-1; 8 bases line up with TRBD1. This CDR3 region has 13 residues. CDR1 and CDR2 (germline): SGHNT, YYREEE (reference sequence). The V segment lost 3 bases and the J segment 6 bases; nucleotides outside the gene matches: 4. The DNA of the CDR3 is TGTGCCAGCAGCTCAGGACAGGGCCCTGAAGCTTTCTTT. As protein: CASSSGQGPEAFF.

In nucleotides, the CDR3 is TGTGCCAGTAGTGATGCGATCTCCTTCACTAGCAATCAGCCCCAGCATTTT. Amino acid sequence: CASSDAISFTSNQPQHF. The V call is TRBV19, the J call TRBJ1-5; D remains unclear. Germline V gives CDR1 LNHDA, CDR2 SQIVND (reference sequence). There are 17 residues in the CDR3. Trimming shortened V by 5 bases and J by 0 bases, and 17 bases separated the two germline ends.

The CDR3 region is CAWSVAGQVNQPQHF. In DNA, the CDR3 is TGTGCCTGGAGTGTAGCTGGACAAGTTAATCAGCCCCAGCATTTT. This chain uses TRBV30 with TRBJ1-5; tentatively, D is TRBD1 (5 bases). CDR3 length: 15 amino acids. Deletions cut 0 bases from V and 4 bases from J, with 13 bases between. Germline loops: CDR1 GTSNPN, CDR2 SVGIG (reference sequence).

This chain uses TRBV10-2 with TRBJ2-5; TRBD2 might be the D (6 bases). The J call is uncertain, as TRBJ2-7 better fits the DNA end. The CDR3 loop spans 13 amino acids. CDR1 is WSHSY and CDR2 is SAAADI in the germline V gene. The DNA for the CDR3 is TGCGCCAGCAGTGAACTAGCAATCTACGAGCAGTACTTC. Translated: CASSELAIYEQYF.

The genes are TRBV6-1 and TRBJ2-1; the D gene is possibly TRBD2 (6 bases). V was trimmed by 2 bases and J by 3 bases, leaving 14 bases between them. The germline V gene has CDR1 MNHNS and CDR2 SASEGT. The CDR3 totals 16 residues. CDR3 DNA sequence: TGTGCCAGCAGTGAAAGGAGGGGACCTAACTACAATGAGCAGTTCTTC. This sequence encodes CASSERRGPNYNEQFF.

For the CDR3, the DNA is TGTGCCAGCAGCTTTTTACAGTCCACAGATACGCAGTATTTT. Residues: CASSFLQSTDTQYF. J is TRBJ2-3 and V is TRBV11-2, with unresolved D. CDR3 length equals 14 residues. V gave up 3 bases and J gave up 2 bases, with 9 bases separating them. Per the germline V gene, CDR1 is SGHAT and CDR2 is FQNNGV.

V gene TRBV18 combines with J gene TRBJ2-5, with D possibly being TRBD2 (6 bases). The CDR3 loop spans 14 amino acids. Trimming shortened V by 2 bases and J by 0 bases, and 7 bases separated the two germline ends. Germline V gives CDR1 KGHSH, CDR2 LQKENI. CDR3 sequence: CASSPGGYQETQYF. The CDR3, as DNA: TGTGCCAGCTCACCAGGGGGGTACCAAGAGACCCAGTACTTC.

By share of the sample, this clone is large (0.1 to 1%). CDR3 coding DNA: TGCGCCAGCAGCCAAGATTCGGGCAACACTGAAGCTTTCTTT. Its protein is CASSQDSGNTEAFF. The chain links TRBV4-1 to TRBJ1-1, with D unresolved. V lost 0 bases, J lost 2 bases, and 7 bases lay in between. Germline CDR1 is MGHRA and CDR2 is YSYEKL. The CDR3 sequence is 14 residues long.

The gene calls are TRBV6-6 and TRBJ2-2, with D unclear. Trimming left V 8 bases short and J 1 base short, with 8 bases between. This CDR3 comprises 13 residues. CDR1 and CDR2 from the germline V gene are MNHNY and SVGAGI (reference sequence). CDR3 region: CASEDGNTGELFF. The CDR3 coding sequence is TGTGCCAGCGAGGACGGGAACACCGGGGAGCTGTTTTTT.

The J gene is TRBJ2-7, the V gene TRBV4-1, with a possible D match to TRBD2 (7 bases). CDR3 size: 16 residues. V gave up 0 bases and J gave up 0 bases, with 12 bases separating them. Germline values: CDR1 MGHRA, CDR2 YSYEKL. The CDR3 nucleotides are TGCGCCAGCAGCCAAGATGGGGGGGGCGCCTCCTACGAGCAGTACTTC. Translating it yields CASSQDGGGASYEQYF.

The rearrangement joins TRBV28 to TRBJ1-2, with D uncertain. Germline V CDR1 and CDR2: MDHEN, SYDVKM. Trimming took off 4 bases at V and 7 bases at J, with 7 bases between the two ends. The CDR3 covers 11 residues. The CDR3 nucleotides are TGTGCCAGCAGTTCGCGAAGTGGCTACACCTTC. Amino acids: CASSSRSGYTF.

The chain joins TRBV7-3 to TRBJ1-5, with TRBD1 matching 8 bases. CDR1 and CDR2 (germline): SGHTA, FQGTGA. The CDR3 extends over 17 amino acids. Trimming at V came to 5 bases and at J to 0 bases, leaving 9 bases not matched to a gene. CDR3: CASSPEPDRDSNQPQHF. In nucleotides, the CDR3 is TGTGCCAGCAGCCCCGAACCGGACAGGGATAGCAATCAGCCCCAGCATTTT.

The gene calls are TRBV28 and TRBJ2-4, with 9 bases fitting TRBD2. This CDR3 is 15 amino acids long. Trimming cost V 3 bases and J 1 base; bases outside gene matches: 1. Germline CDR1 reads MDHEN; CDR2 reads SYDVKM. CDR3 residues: CASSLREGAKNIQYF. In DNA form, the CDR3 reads TGTGCCAGCAGTTTGCGGGAGGGGGCCAAAAACATTCAGTACTTC.

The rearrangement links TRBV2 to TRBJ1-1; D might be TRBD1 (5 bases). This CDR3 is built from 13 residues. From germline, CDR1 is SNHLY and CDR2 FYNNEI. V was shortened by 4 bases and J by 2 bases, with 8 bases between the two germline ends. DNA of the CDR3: TGTGCCAGCAGTGTCAGGACAAACACTGAAGCTTTCTTT. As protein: CASSVRTNTEAFF.

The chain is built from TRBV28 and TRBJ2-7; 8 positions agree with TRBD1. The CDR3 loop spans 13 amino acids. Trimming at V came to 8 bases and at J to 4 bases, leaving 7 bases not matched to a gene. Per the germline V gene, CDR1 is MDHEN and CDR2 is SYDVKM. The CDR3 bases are TGTGCCAGCGGGGCAGGGGGCATGTACGAGCAGTACTTC. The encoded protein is CASGAGGMYEQYF. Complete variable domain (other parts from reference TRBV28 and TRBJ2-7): DVKVTQSSRYLVKRTGEKVFLECVQDMDHENMFWYRQDPGLGLRLIYFSYDVKMKEKGDIPEGYSVSREKKERFSLILESASTNQTSMYLCASGAGGMYEQYFGPGTRLTVT.

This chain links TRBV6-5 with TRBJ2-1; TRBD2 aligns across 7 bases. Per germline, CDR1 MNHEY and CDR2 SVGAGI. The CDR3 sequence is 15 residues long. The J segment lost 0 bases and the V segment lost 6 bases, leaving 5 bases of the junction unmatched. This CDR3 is CASSRTRGSYNEQFF. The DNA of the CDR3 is TGTGCCAGCAGCCGGACTAGGGGCTCCTACAATGAGCAGTTCTTC.

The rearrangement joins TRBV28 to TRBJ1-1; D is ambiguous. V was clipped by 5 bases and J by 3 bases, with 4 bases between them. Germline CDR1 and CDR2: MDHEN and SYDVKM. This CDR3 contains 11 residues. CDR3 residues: CASSTDTEAFF. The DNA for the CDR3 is TGTGCCAGCAGTACGGACACTGAAGCTTTCTTT.

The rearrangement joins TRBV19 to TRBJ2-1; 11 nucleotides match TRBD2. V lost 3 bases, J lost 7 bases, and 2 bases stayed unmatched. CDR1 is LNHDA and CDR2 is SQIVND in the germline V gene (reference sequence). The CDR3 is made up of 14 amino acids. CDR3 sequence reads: CASSISGRANEQFF. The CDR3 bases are TGTGCCAGTAGTATTAGCGGGAGGGCAAATGAGCAGTTCTTC.

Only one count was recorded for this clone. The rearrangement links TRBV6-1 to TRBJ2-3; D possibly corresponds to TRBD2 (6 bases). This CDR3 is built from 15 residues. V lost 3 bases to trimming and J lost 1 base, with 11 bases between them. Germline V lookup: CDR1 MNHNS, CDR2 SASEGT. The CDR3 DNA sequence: TGTGCCAGCAGTGATGGGCCGGGGGGCACAGATACGCAGTATTTT. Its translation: CASSDGPGGTDTQYF.

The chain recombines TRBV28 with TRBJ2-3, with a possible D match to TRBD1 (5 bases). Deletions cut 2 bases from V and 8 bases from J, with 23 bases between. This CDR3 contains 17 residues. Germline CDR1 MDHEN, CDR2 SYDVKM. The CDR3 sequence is CASSLGPDIPFMSTQYF. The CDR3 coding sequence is TGTGCCAGCAGTTTAGGACCGGACATTCCGTTTATGAGTACGCAGTATTTT.

DNA of the CDR3: TGTGCCAGCAGCCCCAAGAACAGGTTTGAAGAGACCCAGTACTTC. This encodes CASSPKNRFEETQYF. The chain employs TRBV5-4 and TRBJ2-5, with a tentative D call TRBD1 (5 bases). V lost 4 bases, J lost 3 bases, and 16 bases lay in between. The CDR3 loop spans 15 amino acids. Germline V gene lookup returns CDR1 SGHNT and CDR2 YYREEE (reference sequence).

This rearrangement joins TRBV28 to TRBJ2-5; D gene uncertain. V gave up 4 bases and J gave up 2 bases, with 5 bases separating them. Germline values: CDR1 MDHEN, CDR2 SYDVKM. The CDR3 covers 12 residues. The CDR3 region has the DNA TGTGCCAGCAGTTACTTACAAGAGACCCAGTACTTC. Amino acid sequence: CASSYLQETQYF.

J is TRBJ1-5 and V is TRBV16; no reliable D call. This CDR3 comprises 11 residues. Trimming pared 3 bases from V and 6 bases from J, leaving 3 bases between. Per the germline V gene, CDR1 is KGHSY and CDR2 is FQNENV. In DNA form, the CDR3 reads TGTGCCAGCAGCCACCTTCAGCCCCAGCATTTT. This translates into CASSHLQPQHF.